This TCR beta chain was recovered during a study of T cells after yellow fever vaccination. TCRdb itself ran the 5' RACE reads through MiXCR, one entry per CDR3 protein. The sample carries hundreds of thousands of distinct CDR3 sequences, around an eighth recorded once. The sample holds a few counts of this clonotype. The CDR3 spans 15 residues. Germline V gene sequence: CDR1 DFQATT, CDR2 SNEGSKA (reference sequence). V dropped 1 base and J dropped 5; count of bases not matched to a gene: 7. This sample comprised CD4+ T cells sorted from PBMCs, obtained 15 days after the yellow fever booster vaccination. This receptor was obtained from a man between 18 and 29 years old who received the YFV17D yellow fever vaccine. V usage is TRBV20-1 and J usage is TRBJ2-3, with TRBD2 matching 9 bases. The CDR3 reads CSARVASGAEDTQYF. The CDR3 DNA sequence: TGCAGTGCTAGAGTGGCTAGCGGGGCCGAAGATACGCAGTATTTT.